These 17 T cell receptor beta chains originate from one sample sequenced in a study of blood T cell repertoires in COVID-19. Sequenced by immunoSEQ multiplex PCR; TCRdb stores in-frame clones only, minus some. The sample includes 200,000 to 250,000 clones, around four fifths of them seen just once. Specimen: PBMCs or T cells enriched from blood (not recorded which). All receptors come from a woman aged 35 to 49 who had been exposed to COVID-19.

V and J are TRBV5-1 and TRBJ1-5; D unresolved. The V gene lost 0 bases and the J gene lost 4 bases, with 11 bases spanning the gap. Germline CDR1 SGHRS, CDR2 YFSETQ. This CDR3 comprises 15 residues. CDR3 sequence (DNA): TGCGCCAGCAGCTTGGACCGGCGGAAAAATCAGCCCCAGCATTTT. Amino acids: CASSLDRRKNQPQHF.

This chain connects TRBV30 to TRBJ1-4, with 9 nucleotides matching TRBD1. The ends lost 5 bases at V and 6 bases at J; junction bases unmatched: 7. The CDR3 consists of 14 residues. The V gene's germline CDR1 is GTSNPN and CDR2 SVGIG (reference sequence). As DNA, the CDR3 is TGTGCCTGGGGACCCGGACAGGGGCATGAAAAACTGTTTTTT. Translation: CAWGPGQGHEKLFF.

Points on this clone: A much larger clone differs by one base, so this may be a read error. In the same sample, other DNA sequences code for this CDR3. The CDR3 sequence: CASSLAGAYEQYF. In DNA form, the CDR3 reads TGTGCCAGCAGCTTAGCCGGGGCCTACGAGCAGTACTTC. The chain combines TRBV7-8 with TRBJ2-7; D possibly corresponds to TRBD2 (5 bases). The germline V gene has CDR1 SGHVS and CDR2 FQNEAQ. The CDR3 is made up of 13 amino acids. V lost 0 bases, J lost 2 bases, and 5 bases lay in between.

The DNA of the CDR3 is TGTGCCAGCAGATATGGCGGGACAGGATATGGCTACACCTTC. The encoded protein is CASRYGGTGYGYTF. This chain connects TRBV28 to TRBJ1-2; 8 bases are a match to TRBD1. V lost 6 bases, J lost 5 bases, and 8 bases stayed unmatched. In germline, CDR1 is MDHEN, CDR2 SYDVKM. This CDR3 is built from 14 residues.

The chain couples TRBV5-4 to TRBJ2-2, with 14 nucleotides matching TRBD2. The CDR3 has 16 residues. J lost 7 bases, V lost 4 bases, and 6 bases had no gene match. Per the germline V gene, CDR1 is SGHNT and CDR2 is YYREEE (reference sequence). CDR3 DNA sequence: TGTGCCAGCAGCGGGACTAGCGGGGGTCCGGGCGGGGAGCTGTTTTTT. It translates to CASSGTSGGPGGELFF.

The V call is TRBV28, the J call TRBJ1-2; D is uncertain. Looked up from germline, CDR1 is MDHEN and CDR2 is SYDVKM. The CDR3 length is 16 residues. Trimming stripped 6 bases from V and 2 bases from J, with 19 bases between. CDR3 protein: CASRVSGTQRNYGYTF. CDR3 in DNA: TGTGCCAGCAGGGTTTCGGGAACCCAGCGAAACTATGGCTACACCTTC.

The J gene is TRBJ2-5, the V gene TRBV19; TRBD2 matches at 10 bases. In germline, CDR1 is LNHDA, CDR2 SQIVND (reference sequence). The CDR3 covers 15 residues. J lost 5 bases, V lost 5 bases, and 8 bases had no gene match. The CDR3 is CASSLKRGGVETQYF. In DNA form, the CDR3 reads TGTGCCAGTAGTTTGAAGCGGGGGGGCGTGGAGACCCAGTACTTC.

This chain links TRBV30 with TRBJ2-5; 13 bases map to TRBD2. The CDR3 runs 17 residues. J was trimmed by 2 bases and V by 0 bases; bases with no gene match: 6. Germline assignment: CDR1 GTSNPN and CDR2 SVGIG (reference sequence). CDR3: CAWSVGLAGARQETQYF. The CDR3 DNA reads as TGTGCCTGGAGTGTAGGACTAGCGGGGGCCCGACAAGAGACCCAGTACTTC. Complete variable domain (other parts from reference TRBV30 and TRBJ2-5): SQTIHQWPATLVQPVGSPLSLECTVEGTSNPNLYWYRQAAGRGLQLLFYSVGIGQISSEVPQNLSASRPQDRQFILSSKKLLLSDSGFYLCAWSVGLAGARQETQYFGPGTRLLVL.

The V and J genes are TRBV18 and TRBJ1-5; no reliable D call. The CDR3 runs 13 residues. The germline V gene has CDR1 KGHSH and CDR2 LQKENI. The V end lost 3 bases, the J end lost 5 bases, and 8 bases lay between the germline ends. Here the CDR3 reads CASSPGSDQPQHF. The CDR3 DNA is TGTGCCAGCTCACCCGGCAGCGATCAGCCCCAGCATTTT.

The chain couples TRBV7-3 to TRBJ1-6; 8 nucleotides agree with TRBD1. The CDR3 runs to 15 residues. Trimming cost V 1 base and J 9 bases; bases outside gene matches: 5. CDR1 SGHTA and CDR2 FQGTGA come from the germline V gene. The DNA for the CDR3 is TGTGCCAGCAGCTTAAATCAGGGGGCGAGTTCACCCCTCCACTTT. Translating gives CASSLNQGASSPLHF. The full variable domain, its missing parts supplied by reference TRBV7-3 and TRBJ1-6, is GAGVSQTPSNKVTEKGKYVELRCDPISGHTALYWYRQSLGQGPEFLIYFQGTGAADDSGLPNDRFFAVRPEGSVSTLKIQRTERGDSAVYLCASSLNQGASSPLHFGNGTRLTVT.

The chain couples TRBV18 to TRBJ1-6; TRBD1 might be the D (6 bases). The V end lost 2 bases, the J end lost 5 bases, and 13 bases lay between the germline ends. The germline V gene has CDR1 KGHSH and CDR2 LQKENI. CDR3 length: 16 residues. The chain's CDR3 is CASSPTGGGNNSPLHF. For the CDR3, the DNA is TGTGCCAGCTCACCAACGGGGGGCGGGAATAATTCACCCCTCCACTTT.

The chain joins TRBV18 to TRBJ1-1, with no clear D. Germline assignment: CDR1 KGHSH and CDR2 LQKENI. The CDR3 loop spans 14 amino acids. V lost 0 bases and J lost 5, with 10 bases in between. The CDR3 nucleotides read TGTGCCAGCTCACCACCGAGCTCCGGGACTGAAGCTTTCTTT. This gives the protein CASSPPSSGTEAFF.

This chain connects TRBV10-3 to TRBJ2-3, with TRBD2 matching over 13 bases. The V gene end was trimmed by 10 bases and the J gene end by 4 bases; junction bases not matched to a gene: 5. Germline values: CDR1 ENHRY, CDR2 SYGVKD. The CDR3 has 14 residues. The CDR3 is CATWTSGGPDTQYF. CDR3 DNA sequence: TGTGCCACCTGGACTAGCGGGGGTCCAGATACGCAGTATTTT.

The genes are TRBV30 and TRBJ2-7; maybe TRBD1 (7 bases). CDR1 is GTSNPN, CDR2 SVGIG, per germline (reference sequence). Trimming shortened V by 4 bases and J by 6 bases, and 13 bases separated the two germline ends. This CDR3 has 12 residues. The chain's CDR3 is CAWMEGATEQYF. CDR3 coding DNA: TGTGCCTGGATGGAGGGGGCGACCGAGCAGTACTTC.

The rearrangement uses TRBV2 and TRBJ2-3; 11 bases are a match to TRBD2. The CDR3 is made up of 15 amino acids. V lost 6 bases, J lost 2 bases, and 4 bases stayed unmatched. Germline V lookup: CDR1 SNHLY, CDR2 FYNNEI. The CDR3 sequence is CASRRLAGFTDTQYF. The CDR3 nucleotides are TGTGCCAGCAGGCGACTAGCGGGATTCACAGATACGCAGTATTTT.

This chain links TRBV19 with TRBJ1-2; TRBD1 matches at 10 bases. This CDR3 is built from 16 residues. Germline V gene sequence: CDR1 LNHDA, CDR2 SQIVND (reference sequence). V shed 7 bases and J 2 bases; nucleotides not matched to a gene: 10. DNA of the CDR3: TGTGCCAGTAAGGAATTGGGGGACAGGGGCAACTATGGCTACACCTTC. Encoded protein: CASKELGDRGNYGYTF.

The chain is built from TRBV30 and TRBJ1-2; 11 bases match TRBD1. Unmatched junction bases numbered 4, after V lost 8 bases and J lost 2 bases. This CDR3 is built from 13 residues. CDR1 and CDR2 from the germline V gene are GTSNPN and SVGIG (reference sequence). For the CDR3, the DNA is TGTGCCGGGGGACAGGGGGGCAACTATGGCTACACCTTC. It specifies CAGGQGGNYGYTF.